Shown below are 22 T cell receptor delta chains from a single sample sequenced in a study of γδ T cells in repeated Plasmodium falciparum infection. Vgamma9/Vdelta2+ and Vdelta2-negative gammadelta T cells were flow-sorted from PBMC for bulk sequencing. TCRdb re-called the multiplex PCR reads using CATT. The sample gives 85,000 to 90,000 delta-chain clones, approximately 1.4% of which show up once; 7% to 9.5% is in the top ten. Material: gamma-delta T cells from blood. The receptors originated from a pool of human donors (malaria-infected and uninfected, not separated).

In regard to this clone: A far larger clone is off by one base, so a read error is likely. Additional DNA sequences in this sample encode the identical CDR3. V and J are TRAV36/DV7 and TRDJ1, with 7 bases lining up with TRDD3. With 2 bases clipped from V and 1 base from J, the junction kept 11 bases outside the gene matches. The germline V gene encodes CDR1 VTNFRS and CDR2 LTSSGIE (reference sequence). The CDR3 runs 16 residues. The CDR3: CAVDMVSWGVTDKLIF. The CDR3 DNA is TGTGCTGTGGATATGGTTTCCTGGGGGGTCACCGATAAACTCATCTTT.

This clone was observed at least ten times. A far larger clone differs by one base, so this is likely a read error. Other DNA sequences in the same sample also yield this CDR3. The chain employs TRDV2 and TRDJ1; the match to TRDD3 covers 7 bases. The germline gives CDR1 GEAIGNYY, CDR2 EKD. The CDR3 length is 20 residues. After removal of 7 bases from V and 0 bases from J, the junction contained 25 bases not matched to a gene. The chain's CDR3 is CACATVALLGSHPHTDKLIF. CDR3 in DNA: TGTGCCTGCGCCACCGTCGCCTTACTGGGGTCCCATCCCCACACCGATAAACTCATCTTT.

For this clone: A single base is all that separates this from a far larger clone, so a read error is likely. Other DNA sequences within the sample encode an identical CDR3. The CDR3 sequence is CALGVQAPREGYASDKLIF. The CDR3 region has the DNA TGTGCTCTTGGGGTTCAGGCCCCACGCGAGGGATACGCGTCCGATAAACTCATCTTT. V is TRDV1 and J is TRDJ1; TRDD3 agrees at 8 bases. Germline trimming cut 4 bases from V and 3 bases from J; bases unmatched to any gene: 19. Germline V gene lookup returns CDR1 TSWWSYY and CDR2 QGS. This CDR3 spans 19 amino acids.

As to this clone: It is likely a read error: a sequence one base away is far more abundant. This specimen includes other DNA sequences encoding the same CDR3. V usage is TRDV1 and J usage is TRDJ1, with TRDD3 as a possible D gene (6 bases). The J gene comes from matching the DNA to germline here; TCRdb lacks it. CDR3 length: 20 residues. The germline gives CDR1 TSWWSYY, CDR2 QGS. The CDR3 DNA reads TGTGCTCTTGGGGAACTAATCCCTTCGGAGCGGGATATGCTCACCGACAAACTCATCTTT. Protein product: CALGELIPSERDMLTDKLIF.

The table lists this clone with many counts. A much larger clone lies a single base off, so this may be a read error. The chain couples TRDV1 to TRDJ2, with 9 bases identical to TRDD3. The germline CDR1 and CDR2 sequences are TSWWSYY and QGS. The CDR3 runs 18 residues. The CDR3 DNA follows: TGTGCTCTTGGGACCTCACTCCTCCTACGGGGGATACAAGCACGACTCTTCTTT. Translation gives CALGTSLLLRGIQARLFF.

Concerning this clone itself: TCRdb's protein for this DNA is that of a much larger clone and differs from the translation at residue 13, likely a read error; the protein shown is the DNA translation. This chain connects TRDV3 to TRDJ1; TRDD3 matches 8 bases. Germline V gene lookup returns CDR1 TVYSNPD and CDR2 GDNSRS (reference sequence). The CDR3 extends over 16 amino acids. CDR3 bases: TGTGCCTCAAACTGGGGGCCAATAAAGTACACCGATAGACTCATCTTT. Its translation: CASNWGPIKYTDRLIF.

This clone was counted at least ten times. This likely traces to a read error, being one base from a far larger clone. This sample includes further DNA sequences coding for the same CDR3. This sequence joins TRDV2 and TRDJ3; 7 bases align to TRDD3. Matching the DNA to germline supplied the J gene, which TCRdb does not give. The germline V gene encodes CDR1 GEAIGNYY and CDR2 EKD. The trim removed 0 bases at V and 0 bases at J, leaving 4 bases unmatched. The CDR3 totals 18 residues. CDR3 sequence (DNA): TGTGCCTGTGACACCGCTGGGGGGTACTCCTGGGACACCCGACAGATGTTTTTC. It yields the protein CACDTAGGYSWDTRQMFF.

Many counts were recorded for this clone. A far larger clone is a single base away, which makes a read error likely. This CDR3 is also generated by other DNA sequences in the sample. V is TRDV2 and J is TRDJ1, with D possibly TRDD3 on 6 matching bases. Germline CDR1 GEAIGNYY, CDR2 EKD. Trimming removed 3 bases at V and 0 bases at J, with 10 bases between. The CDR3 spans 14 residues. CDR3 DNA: TGTGCCTGTGACCCCCTGGGGTACACCGATAAACTCATCTTT. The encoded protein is CACDPLGYTDKLIF.

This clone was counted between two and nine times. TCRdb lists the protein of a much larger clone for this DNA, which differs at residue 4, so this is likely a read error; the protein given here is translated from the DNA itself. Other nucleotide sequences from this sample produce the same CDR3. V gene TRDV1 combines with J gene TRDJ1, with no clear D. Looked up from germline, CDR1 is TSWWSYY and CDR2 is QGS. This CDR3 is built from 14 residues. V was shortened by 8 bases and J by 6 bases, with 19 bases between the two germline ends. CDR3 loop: CALRFLHVRYKLIF. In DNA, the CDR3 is TGTGCTCTTAGGTTTCTCCATGTTCGGTATAAACTCATCTTT.

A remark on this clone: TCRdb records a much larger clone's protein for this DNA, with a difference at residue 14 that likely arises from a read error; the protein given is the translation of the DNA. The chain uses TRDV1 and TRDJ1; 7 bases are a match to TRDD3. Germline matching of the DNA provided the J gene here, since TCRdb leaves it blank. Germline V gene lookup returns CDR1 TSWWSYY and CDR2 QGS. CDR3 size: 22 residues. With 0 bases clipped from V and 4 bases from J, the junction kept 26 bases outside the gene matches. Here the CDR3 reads CALGELVETSTRGMCPLDKLIF. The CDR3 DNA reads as TGTGCTCTTGGGGAACTCGTTGAGACTTCTACCCGGGGGATGTGCCCCCTCGATAAACTCATCTTT.

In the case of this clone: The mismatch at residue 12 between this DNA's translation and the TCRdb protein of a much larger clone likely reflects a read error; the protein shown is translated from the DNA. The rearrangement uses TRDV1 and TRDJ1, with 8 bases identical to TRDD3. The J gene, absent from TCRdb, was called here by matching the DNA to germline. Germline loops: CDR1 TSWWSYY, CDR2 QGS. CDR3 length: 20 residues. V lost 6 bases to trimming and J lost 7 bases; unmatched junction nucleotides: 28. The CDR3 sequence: CALGHSTPDWGVLEGGKLIF. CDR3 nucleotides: TGTGCTCTTGGCCATTCTACTCCCGACTGGGGGGTACTCGAGGGAGGTAAACTCATCTTT.

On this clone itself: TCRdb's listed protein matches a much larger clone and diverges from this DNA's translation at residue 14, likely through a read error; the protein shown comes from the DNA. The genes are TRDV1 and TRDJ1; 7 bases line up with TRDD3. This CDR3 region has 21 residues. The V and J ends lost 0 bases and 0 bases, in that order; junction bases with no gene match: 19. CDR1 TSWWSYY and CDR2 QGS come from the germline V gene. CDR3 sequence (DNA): TGTGCTCTTGGGGAACTGAAAGTTCTGTCCACCTGGGGGGGATACACCGATAAACTCATCTTT. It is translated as CALGELKVLSTWGGYTDKLIF.

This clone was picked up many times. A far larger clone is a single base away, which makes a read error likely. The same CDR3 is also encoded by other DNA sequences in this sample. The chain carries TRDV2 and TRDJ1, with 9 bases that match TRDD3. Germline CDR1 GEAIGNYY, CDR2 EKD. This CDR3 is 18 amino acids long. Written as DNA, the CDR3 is TGTGCCTGTGATCCCCTTACTGGGGGACGACCGTACACCGACAAACTCATCTTT. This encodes CACDPLTGGRPYTDKLIF.

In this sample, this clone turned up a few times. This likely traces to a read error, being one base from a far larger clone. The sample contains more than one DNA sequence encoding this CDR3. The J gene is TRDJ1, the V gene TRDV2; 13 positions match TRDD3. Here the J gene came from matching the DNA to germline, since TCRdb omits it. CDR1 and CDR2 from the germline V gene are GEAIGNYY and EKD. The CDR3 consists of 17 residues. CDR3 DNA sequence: TGTGCCTGTGACTCATTACTGGGGGATACGTACACAGATAAACTCATCTTT. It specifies CACDSLLGDTYTDKLIF.

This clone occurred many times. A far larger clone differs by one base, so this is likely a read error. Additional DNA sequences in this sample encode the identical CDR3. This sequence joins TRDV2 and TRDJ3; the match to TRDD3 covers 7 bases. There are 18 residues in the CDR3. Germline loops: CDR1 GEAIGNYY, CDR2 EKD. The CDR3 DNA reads TGTGCCTGCGACAATTGGGGGAGAAGCTCCTGGGACACCCGACAGATGTTTTTC. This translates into CACDNWGRSSWDTRQMFF.

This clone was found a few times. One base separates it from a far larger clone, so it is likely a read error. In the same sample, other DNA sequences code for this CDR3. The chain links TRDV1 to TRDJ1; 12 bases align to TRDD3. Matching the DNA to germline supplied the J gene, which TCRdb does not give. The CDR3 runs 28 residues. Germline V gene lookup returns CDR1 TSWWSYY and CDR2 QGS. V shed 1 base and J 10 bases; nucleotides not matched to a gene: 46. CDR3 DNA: TGTGCTCTTGGGGAACGGGGCGAGTTTGCCTTCCCCCCTTCTCGTACTGTCTGGGGGATACGGGGCACCGACAGACTCATCTTT. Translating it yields CALGERGEFAFPPSRTVWGIRGTDRLIF.

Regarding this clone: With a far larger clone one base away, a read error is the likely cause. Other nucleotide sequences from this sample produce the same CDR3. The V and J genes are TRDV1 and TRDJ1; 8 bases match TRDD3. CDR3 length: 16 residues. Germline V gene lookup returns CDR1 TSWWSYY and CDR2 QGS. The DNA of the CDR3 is TGCGCTCTTGGGGAAGATCTTTTTCTGGGGGAAAATAAACTCATCTTT. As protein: CALGEDLFLGENKLIF.

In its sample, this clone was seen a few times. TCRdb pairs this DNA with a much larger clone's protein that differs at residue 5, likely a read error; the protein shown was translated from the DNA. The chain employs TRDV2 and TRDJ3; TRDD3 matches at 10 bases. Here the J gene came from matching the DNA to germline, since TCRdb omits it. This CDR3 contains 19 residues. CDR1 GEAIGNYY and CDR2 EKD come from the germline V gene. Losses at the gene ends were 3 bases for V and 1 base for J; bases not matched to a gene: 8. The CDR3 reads CACDPVLGDRSWDTRQMFF. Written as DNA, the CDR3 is TGTGCCTGTGACCCCGTTCTGGGGGATAGATCCTGGGACACCCGACAGATGTTTTTC.

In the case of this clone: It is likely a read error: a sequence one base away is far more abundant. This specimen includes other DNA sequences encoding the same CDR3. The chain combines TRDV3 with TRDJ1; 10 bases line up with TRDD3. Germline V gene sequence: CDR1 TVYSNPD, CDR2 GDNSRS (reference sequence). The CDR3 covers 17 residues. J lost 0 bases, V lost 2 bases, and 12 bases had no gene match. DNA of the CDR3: TGTGCCTTTCCGGATACTGGGGGATCGTCCTACACCGATAAACTCATCTTT. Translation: CAFPDTGGSSYTDKLIF.

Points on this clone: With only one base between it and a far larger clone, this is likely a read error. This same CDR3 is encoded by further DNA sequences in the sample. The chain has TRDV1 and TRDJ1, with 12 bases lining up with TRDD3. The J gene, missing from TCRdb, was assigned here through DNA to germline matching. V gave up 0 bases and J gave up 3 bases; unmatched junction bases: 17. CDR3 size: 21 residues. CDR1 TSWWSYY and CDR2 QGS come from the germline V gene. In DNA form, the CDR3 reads TGTGCTCTTGGGGAACTTCCCTCCCCGACTGGGGGATACCCCCCCTCCGATAAACTCATCTTT. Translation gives CALGELPSPTGGYPPSDKLIF.

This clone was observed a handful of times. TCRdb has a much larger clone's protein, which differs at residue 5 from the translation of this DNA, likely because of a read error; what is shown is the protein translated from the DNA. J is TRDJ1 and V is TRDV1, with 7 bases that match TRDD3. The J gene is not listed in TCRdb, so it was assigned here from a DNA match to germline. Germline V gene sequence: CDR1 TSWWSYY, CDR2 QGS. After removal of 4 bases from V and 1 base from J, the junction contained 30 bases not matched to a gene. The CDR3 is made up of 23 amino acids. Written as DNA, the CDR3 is TGTGCTCTTGGGGTATATCTTTCCCCGATTAGGAAACTCACTCTGGGGGTCACCGATAAACTCATCTTT. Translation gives CALGVYLSPIRKLTLGVTDKLIF.

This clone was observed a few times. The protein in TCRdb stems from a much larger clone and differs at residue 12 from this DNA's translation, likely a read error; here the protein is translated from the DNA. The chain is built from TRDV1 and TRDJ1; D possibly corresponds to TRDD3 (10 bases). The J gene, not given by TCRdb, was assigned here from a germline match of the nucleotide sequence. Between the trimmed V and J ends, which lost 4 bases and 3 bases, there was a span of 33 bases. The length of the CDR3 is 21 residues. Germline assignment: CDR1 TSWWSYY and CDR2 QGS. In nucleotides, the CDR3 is TGTGCTCTTGGGGCCCCTTCCTACGTATCCCTACCGGGGGATACGGCCGATAAACTCATCTTT. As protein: CALGAPSYVSLPGDTADKLIF.